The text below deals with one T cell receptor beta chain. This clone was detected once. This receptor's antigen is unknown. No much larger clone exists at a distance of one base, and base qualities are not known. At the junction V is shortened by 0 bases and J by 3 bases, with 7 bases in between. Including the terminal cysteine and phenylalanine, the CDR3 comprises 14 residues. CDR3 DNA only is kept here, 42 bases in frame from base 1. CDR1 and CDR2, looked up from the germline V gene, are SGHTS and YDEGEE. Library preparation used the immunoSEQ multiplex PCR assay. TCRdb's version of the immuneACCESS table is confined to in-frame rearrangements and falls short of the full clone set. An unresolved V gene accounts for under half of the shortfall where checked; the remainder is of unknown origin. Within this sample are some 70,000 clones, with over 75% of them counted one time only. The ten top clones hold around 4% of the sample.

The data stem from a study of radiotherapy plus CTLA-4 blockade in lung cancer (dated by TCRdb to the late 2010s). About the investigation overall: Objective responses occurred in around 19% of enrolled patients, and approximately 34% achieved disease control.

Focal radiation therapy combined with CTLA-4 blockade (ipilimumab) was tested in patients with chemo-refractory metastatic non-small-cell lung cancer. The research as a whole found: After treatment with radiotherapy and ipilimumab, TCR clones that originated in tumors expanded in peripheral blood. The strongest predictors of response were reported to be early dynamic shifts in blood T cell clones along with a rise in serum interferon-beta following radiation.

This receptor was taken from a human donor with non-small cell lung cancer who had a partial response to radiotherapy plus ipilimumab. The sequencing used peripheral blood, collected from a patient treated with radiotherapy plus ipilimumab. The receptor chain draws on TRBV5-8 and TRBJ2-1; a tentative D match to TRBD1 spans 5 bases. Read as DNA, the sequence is TGTGCCAGCAGCTTGGGGCAGGGCTACAATGAGCAGTTCTTC. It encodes CASSLGQGYNEQFF.